This TCR beta chain was found in a study of identical twins. Findings and limits, study-wide: The abundant beta clonotypes from cord blood had fewer insertions, and memory repertoires had none of this.

With regard to this clonotype: What it recognizes is unknown.

Germline CDR1 MDHEN, CDR2 SYDVKM. V was pared by 3 bases and J by 3 bases, with 11 bases between. The CDR3 is 14 amino acids. A universal primer site was added by template switching, and unique molecular identifiers were carried by the cDNA. TCRdb analysed the 5' RACE reads with MiXCR anew, one entry per CDR3 protein. The sample has about 340,000 distinct CDR3 sequences; roughly 9% are singletons. Sequenced material: naive T cells sorted from blood. This chain links TRBV28 with TRBJ1-1; D is perhaps TRBD1 (6 bases). The receptor comes from a woman in her forties or fifties in good health. The CDR3 is CASSFRGGHTEAFF. In DNA form, the CDR3 reads TGTGCCAGCAGTTTCCGCGGGGGGCACACTGAAGCTTTCTTT.